The 11 T cell receptor beta chains given below trace back to one sample, sequenced in a study of preoperative IRX-2 immunotherapy in early breast cancer. This sample's treatment: preoperative locoregional IRX-2 cytokine immunotherapy. Sequencing was performed with immunoSEQ multiplex PCR; in TCRdb, only in-frame clones are kept and a portion is missing. The data contain 55,000 to 70,000 clones, roughly 94% of them singletons. This sample was obtained from a patient treated with IRX-2 immunotherapy. The origin of the receptors is a human donor with breast cancer.

The rearrangement uses TRBV29-1 and TRBJ2-5; the D gene is possibly TRBD1 (5 bases). The DNA end favors TRBJ2-7, so the J call may be wrong. Germline-derived CDR1 and CDR2 are SQVTM and ANQGSEA. The CDR3 is made up of 12 amino acids. The CDR3 protein is CSGQTSSYEQYF. The CDR3 coding sequence is TGCAGCGGACAGACAAGCTCCTACGAGCAGTACTTC.

The gene calls are TRBV7-2 and TRBJ1-4; D gene uncertain. V was cut by 5 bases and J by 8 bases, with 12 bases left in between. The CDR3 is 13 residues long. Germline-derived CDR1 and CDR2 are SGHTA and FQGNSA. The CDR3 coding sequence is TGTGCCAGCAGCCCAAGACCCGGCGAAAAACTGTTTTTT. This encodes CASSPRPGEKLFF.

This clone was seen once. V and J are TRBV15 and TRBJ2-7; D tentatively fits TRBD1 or TRBD2 (6 bases each). Trimming took off 4 bases at V and 0 bases at J, with 16 bases between the two ends. The CDR3 totals 16 residues. In germline, CDR1 is LNHNV, CDR2 YYDKDF (reference sequence). This chain's CDR3 is CATSTGAGGLSYEQYF. For the CDR3, the DNA is TGTGCCACCAGCACGGGCGCCGGGGGCCTCTCCTACGAGCAGTACTTC. Supplemented by reference TRBV15 and TRBJ2-7, the full variable domain reads DAMVIQNPRYQVTQFGKPVTLSCSQTLNHNVMYWYQQKSSQAPKLLFHYYDKDFNNEADTPDNFQSRRPNTSFCFLDIRSPGLGDTAMYLCATSTGAGGLSYEQYFGPGTRLTVT.

The genes are TRBV19 and TRBJ1-2, with 7 positions matching TRBD1. The germline gives CDR1 LNHDA, CDR2 SQIVND (reference sequence). The CDR3 runs 14 residues. Losses at the gene ends were 6 bases for V and 7 bases for J; bases not matched to a gene: 11. The CDR3 region has the DNA TGTGCCAGTAGCCCTTACCGGGACAGACGTGGCTACACCTTC. This codes for CASSPYRDRRGYTF.

This chain links TRBV7-9 with TRBJ1-1; maybe TRBD1 (6 bases). Germline values: CDR1 SEHNR, CDR2 FQNEAQ (reference sequence). The V and J ends lost 4 bases and 0 bases respectively, with 6 bases between them. There are 13 residues in the CDR3. Here the CDR3 DNA reads TGTGCCAGCAGCTGGACAGTGAACACTGAAGCTTTCTTT. Translation gives CASSWTVNTEAFF.

The CDR3 sequence is CASSPIPSGDEQFF. DNA of the CDR3: TGTGCCAGCTCACCAATCCCTAGCGGAGATGAGCAGTTCTTC. The V and J genes are TRBV18 and TRBJ2-1, with 7 bases aligning to TRBD2. V shed 2 bases and J 8 bases; nucleotides not matched to a gene: 6. Germline V CDR1 and CDR2: KGHSH, LQKENI. CDR3 length: 14 residues.

The CDR3 DNA reads TGTGCCAGCAGTTTGGGAGTCGGCAGGGGGAGAGAAAACATTCAGTACTTC. Protein product: CASSLGVGRGRENIQYF. The chain couples TRBV27 to TRBJ2-4, with TRBD1 identical over 7 bases. CDR3 length: 17 residues. J lost 5 bases, V lost 3 bases, and 13 bases had no gene match. Germline V CDR1 and CDR2: MNHEY, SMNVEV (reference sequence).

The CDR3 DNA reads TGTGCCAGCAGTCCAGACGGGGGGGGACAGTTCTTC. Its protein is CASSPDGGGQFF. This rearrangement joins TRBV28 to TRBJ2-1; TRBD2 matches at 8 bases. Germline V gives CDR1 MDHEN, CDR2 SYDVKM. V shed 5 bases and J 13 bases; nucleotides not matched to a gene: 7. CDR3 length: 12 amino acids.

This clone was recorded once. V usage is TRBV7-9 and J usage is TRBJ2-1; D is unclear. This CDR3 comprises 13 residues. Germline CDR1 SEHNR, CDR2 FQNEAQ (reference sequence). With 4 bases removed from V and 4 bases from J, the gap between germline ends came to 8 bases. This chain's CDR3 is CASSSDGYNEQFF. CDR3 in DNA: TGTGCCAGCAGCTCGGACGGATACAATGAGCAGTTCTTC.

V is TRBV4-2 and J is TRBJ2-1, with D perhaps matching TRBD1 or TRBD2 (6 bases each). V dropped 4 bases and J dropped 5 bases, with 15 bases sitting between them. CDR1 LGHNA and CDR2 YNFKEQ come from the germline V gene. The CDR3 sequence is 15 residues long. This CDR3 reads CASSLRGGPNNEQFF. In DNA form, the CDR3 reads TGTGCCAGCAGCCTTCGAGGGGGGCCGAACAATGAGCAGTTCTTC.

DNA for the CDR3: TGTGCCAGCAGCTCCACTAGCTGGTACAATGAGCAGTTCTTC. Amino acids: CASSSTSWYNEQFF. This sequence joins TRBV5-6 and TRBJ2-1, with D possibly TRBD2 on 6 matching bases. Germline V gene lookup returns CDR1 SGHDT and CDR2 YYEEEE. The germline V and J ends were trimmed by 3 bases and 4 bases, with 11 bases remaining between them. The CDR3 sequence is 14 residues long.